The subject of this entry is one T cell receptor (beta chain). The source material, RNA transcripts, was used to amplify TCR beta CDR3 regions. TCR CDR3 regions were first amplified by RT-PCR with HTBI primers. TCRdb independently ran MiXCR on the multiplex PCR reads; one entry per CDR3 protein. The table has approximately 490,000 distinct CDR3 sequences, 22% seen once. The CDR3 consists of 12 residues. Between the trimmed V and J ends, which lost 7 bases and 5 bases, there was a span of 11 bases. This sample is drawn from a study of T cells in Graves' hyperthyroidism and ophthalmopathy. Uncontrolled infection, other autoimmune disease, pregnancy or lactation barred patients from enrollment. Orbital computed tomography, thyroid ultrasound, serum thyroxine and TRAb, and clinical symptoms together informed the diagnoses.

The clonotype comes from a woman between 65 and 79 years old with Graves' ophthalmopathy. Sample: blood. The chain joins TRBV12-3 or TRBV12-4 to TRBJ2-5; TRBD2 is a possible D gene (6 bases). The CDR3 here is CASKWAGETQYF. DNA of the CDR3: TGTGCCAGCAAGTGGGCGGGGGAGACCCAGTACTTC.